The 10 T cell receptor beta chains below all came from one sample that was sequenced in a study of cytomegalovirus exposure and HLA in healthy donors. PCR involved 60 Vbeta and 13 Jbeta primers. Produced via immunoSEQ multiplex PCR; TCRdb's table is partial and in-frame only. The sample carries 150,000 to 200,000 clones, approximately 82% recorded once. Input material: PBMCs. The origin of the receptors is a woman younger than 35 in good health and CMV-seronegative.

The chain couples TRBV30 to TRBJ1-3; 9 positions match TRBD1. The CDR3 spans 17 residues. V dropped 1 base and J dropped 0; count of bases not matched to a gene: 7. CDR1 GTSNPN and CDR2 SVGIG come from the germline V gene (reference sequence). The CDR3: CAWSARGQGISGNTIYF. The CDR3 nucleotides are TGTGCCTGGAGTGCTCGGGGACAGGGAATCTCTGGAAACACCATATATTTT. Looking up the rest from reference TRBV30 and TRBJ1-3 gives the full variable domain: SQTIHQWPATLVQPVGSPLSLECTVEGTSNPNLYWYRQAAGRGLQLLFYSVGIGQISSEVPQNLSASRPQDRQFILSSKKLLLSDSGFYLCAWSARGQGISGNTIYFGEGSWLTVV.

The DNA of the CDR3 is TGTGCCAGCAGTGGAAGGGTCGGATTAGCGGGAGGGCCGGGGGAGCAGTACTTC. Residues: CASSGRVGLAGGPGEQYF. The J gene is TRBJ2-7, the V gene TRBV27, with 11 bases fitting TRBD2. J was trimmed by 7 bases and V by 5 bases; bases with no gene match: 19. The CDR3 length is 18 residues. Germline-derived CDR1 and CDR2 are MNHEY and SMNVEV (reference sequence).

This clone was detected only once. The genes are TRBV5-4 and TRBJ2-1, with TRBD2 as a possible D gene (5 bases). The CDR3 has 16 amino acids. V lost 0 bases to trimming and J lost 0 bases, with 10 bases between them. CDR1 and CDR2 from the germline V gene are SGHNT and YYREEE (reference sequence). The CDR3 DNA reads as TGTGCCAGCAGCTTGGTGCGGGCCGGCTCCTACAATGAGCAGTTCTTC. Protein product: CASSLVRAGSYNEQFF.

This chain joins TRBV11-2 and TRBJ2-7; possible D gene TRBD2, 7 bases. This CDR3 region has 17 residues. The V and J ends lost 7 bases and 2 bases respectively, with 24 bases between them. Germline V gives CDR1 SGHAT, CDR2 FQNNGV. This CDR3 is CASTLGGWRELTYEQYF. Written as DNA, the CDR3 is TGTGCCAGCACCCTAGGGGGGTGGCGGGAGTTAACCTACGAGCAGTACTTC.

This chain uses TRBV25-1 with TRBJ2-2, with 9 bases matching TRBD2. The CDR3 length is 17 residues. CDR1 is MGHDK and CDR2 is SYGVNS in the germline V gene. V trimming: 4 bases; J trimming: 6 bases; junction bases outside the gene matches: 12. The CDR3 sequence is CASSGSLAGVFAGELFF. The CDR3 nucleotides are TGTGCCAGCAGTGGGTCCTTAGCGGGAGTATTCGCCGGGGAGCTGTTTTTT.

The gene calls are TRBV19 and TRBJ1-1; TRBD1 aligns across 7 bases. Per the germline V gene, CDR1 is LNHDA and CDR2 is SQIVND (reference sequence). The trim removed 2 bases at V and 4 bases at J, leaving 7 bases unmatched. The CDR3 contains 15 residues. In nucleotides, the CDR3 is TGTGCCAGTAGTATACGCCGACAGGGTGGCACTGAAGCTTTCTTT. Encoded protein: CASSIRRQGGTEAFF.

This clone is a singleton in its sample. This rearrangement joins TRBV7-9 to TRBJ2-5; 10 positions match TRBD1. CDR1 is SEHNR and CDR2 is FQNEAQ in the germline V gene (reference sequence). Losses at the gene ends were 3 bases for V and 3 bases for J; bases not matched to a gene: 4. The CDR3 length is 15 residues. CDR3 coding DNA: TGTGCCAGCAGCTTGGGGACAGGGGCCAAAGAGACCCAGTACTTC. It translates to CASSLGTGAKETQYF.

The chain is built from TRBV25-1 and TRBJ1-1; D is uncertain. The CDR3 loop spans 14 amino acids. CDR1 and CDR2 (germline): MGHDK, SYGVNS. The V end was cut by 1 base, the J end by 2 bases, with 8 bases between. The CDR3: CASSELTGNTEAFF. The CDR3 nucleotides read TGTGCCAGCAGTGAATTGACGGGAAACACTGAAGCTTTCTTT.

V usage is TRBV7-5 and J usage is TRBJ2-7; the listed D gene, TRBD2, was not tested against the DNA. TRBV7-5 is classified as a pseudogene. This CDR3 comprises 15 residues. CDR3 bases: TGTGCCAGAAGCCCACGAGGACTAGTGGTCTACGAGCAGTACGTC. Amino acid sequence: CARSPRGLVVYEQYV.

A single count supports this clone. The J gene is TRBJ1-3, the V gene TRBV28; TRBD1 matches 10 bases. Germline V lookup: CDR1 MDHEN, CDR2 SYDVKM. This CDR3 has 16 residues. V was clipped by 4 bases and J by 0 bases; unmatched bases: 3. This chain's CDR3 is CASSSGTGVSGNTIYF. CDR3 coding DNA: TGTGCCAGCAGTTCCGGGACAGGGGTCTCTGGAAACACCATATATTTT.